This T cell receptor (beta chain) was documented in a study of blood T cell repertoires in COVID-19. This table comes from immunoSEQ multiplex PCR, and its TCRdb copy is limited to in-frame clones, with some not included. The sample includes tens of thousands of clones, 70% to 80% of them seen just once. The V end was cut by 4 bases, the J end by 0 bases, with 7 bases between. This CDR3 has 14 residues. Germline V gives CDR1 SGHDT, CDR2 YYEEEE. The sequence was collected from a man aged 60-69 years with active or convalescent COVID-19. The chain couples TRBV5-6 to TRBJ1-4; D is undetermined. Specimen: peripheral blood. For the CDR3, the DNA is TGTGCCAGCAGCCGCACGGCAACTAATGAAAAACTGTTTTTT. The encoded protein is CASSRTATNEKLFF.